Shown below are 13 T cell receptor beta chains from a single sample sequenced in a study of blood T cells in healthy people across ages. With a J-beta primer mix and a sample-barcoded 5' primer, a second PCR ran about 7 to 11 cycles. Via MiXCR, TCRdb re-called the 5' RACE reads, giving one row per CDR3 protein. Of roughly 1,000,000 distinct CDR3 sequences detected, 25% appear once; the ten largest clones hold around 0.75%. These same records also appear under a second study, on T cells of mothers and their children.

The material sequenced was blood. These receptor sequences come from a girl aged 2-15 years in good health.

The V call is TRBV6-5, the J call TRBJ2-2; D possibly corresponds to TRBD2 (5 bases). V dropped 5 bases and J dropped 7 bases, with 11 bases sitting between them. CDR1 MNHEY and CDR2 SVGAGI come from the germline V gene. The CDR3 runs 13 residues. This CDR3 reads CASSQQTIGELFF. The CDR3 DNA reads TGTGCCAGCAGTCAGCAGACTATCGGGGAGCTGTTTTTT.

This chain uses TRBV5-1 with TRBJ2-2, with D perhaps TRBD2 (5 bases). The CDR3 has 15 amino acids. The ends were cut back, 2 bases at V and 5 bases at J, with 13 bases in the middle. Germline CDR1 SGHRS, CDR2 YFSETQ. The CDR3 DNA reads TGCGCCAGCAGCTTTGGGCAACCGGGGACCGGGGAGCTGTTTTTT. It yields the protein CASSFGQPGTGELFF. Combining the CDR3 with reference TRBV5-1 and TRBJ2-2 gives the whole variable domain KAGVTQTPRYLIKTRGQQVTLSCSPISGHRSVSWYQQTPGQGLQFLFEYFSETQRNKGNFPGRFSGRQFSNSRSEMNVSTLELGDSALYLCASSFGQPGTGELFFGEGSRLTVL.

The J gene is TRBJ1-1, the V gene TRBV20-1; D remains unclear. Trimming stripped 3 bases from V and 4 bases from J, with 9 bases between. Germline loops: CDR1 DFQATT, CDR2 SNEGSKA (reference sequence). The CDR3 length is 12 residues. CDR3 bases: TGCAGTGCTAGCTTGGGTGGCACTGAAGCTTTCTTT. Translated: CSASLGGTEAFF.

The chain carries TRBV3-1 and TRBJ2-1; D remains unclear. V was pared by 4 bases and J by 0 bases, with 16 bases between. CDR1 and CDR2 (germline): LGHDT, YNNKEL (reference sequence). This CDR3 has 17 residues. DNA for the CDR3: TGTGCCAGCAGCCTCGAAGAAGGCCTGAGCTCCTACAATGAGCAGTTCTTC. Translating it yields CASSLEEGLSSYNEQFF.

The rearrangement uses TRBV12-3 or TRBV12-4 and TRBJ2-5; 7 nucleotides line up with TRBD2. The CDR3 has 15 amino acids. After removal of 6 bases from V and 3 bases from J, the junction contained 10 bases not matched to a gene. The CDR3 region has the DNA TGTGCCAGCAGAACAGCCACCGGGACTAAAGAGACCCAGTACTTC. Its protein is CASRTATGTKETQYF.

This clonotype has a handful of counts. The germline gene is not matched at one end of the junction; a read error may be the cause. J is TRBJ2-5 and V is TRBV28; TRBD2 agrees at 10 bases. Per the germline V gene, CDR1 is MDHEN and CDR2 is SYDVKM. This CDR3 spans 12 amino acids. The CDR3 nucleotides are TGTGCCAGCAGTTTCTCTAGGACTAGCGGATTCTTC. It encodes CASSFSRTSGFF.

The chain links TRBV7-9 to TRBJ2-5; D gene ambiguous. The last part of the DNA fits TRBJ2-1 better; the J call may be wrong. The V gene's germline CDR1 is SEHNR and CDR2 FQNEAQ (reference sequence). The CDR3 runs to 10 residues. DNA for the CDR3: TGTGCCAGCAGTTACGAAAGGCAGTTCTTC. Its translation: CASSYERQFF.

This clonotype occurred a few times. This chain connects TRBV25-1 to TRBJ1-6; 7 bases agree with TRBD1. V shed 1 base and J 10 bases; nucleotides not matched to a gene: 7. CDR3 length: 15 amino acids. Looked up from germline, CDR1 is MGHDK and CDR2 is SYGVNS. CDR3 amino acids: CASSEFTGDFSPLHF. CDR3 in DNA: TGTGCCAGCAGTGAATTTACAGGGGATTTCTCACCCCTCCACTTT.

This clonotype was observed at least ten times. The chain couples TRBV12-3 or TRBV12-4 to TRBJ1-2; perhaps TRBD1 as D (5 bases). The germline V and J ends were trimmed by 5 bases and 5 bases, with 15 bases remaining between them. The CDR3 consists of 14 residues. The DNA for the CDR3 is TGTGCCAGCAGTCCCCGGGGGGGGATATATGGCTACACCTTC. This translates into CASSPRGGIYGYTF.

This clonotype has just a few counts. This chain uses TRBV7-3 with TRBJ2-5; either TRBD1 or TRBD2 may fit D (5 bases each). This CDR3 contains 13 residues. Germline V gene sequence: CDR1 SGHTA, CDR2 FQGTGA. The V and J ends lost 8 bases and 7 bases respectively, with 17 bases between them. Here the CDR3 DNA reads TGTGCCAGCGCTACCGGGGCCCAGGGGACCCAGTACTTC. Amino acid sequence: CASATGAQGTQYF.

This clonotype was detected a few times. The gene calls are TRBV14 and TRBJ1-1; D uncertain. This CDR3 contains 15 residues. Per germline, CDR1 SGHDN and CDR2 FVKESK. Trimming took off 0 bases at V and 0 bases at J, with 8 bases between the two ends. This chain's CDR3 is CASSQDSVMNTEAFF. As DNA, the CDR3 is TGTGCCAGCAGCCAAGATAGCGTAATGAACACTGAAGCTTTCTTT. Full variable domain (remainder filled in from reference TRBV14 and TRBJ1-1): EAGVTQFPSHSVIEKGQTVTLRCDPISGHDNLYWYRRVMGKEIKFLLHFVKESKQDESGMPNNRFLAERTGGTYSTLKVQPAELEDSGVYFCASSQDSVMNTEAFFGQGTRLTVV.

The J gene is TRBJ2-5, the V gene TRBV5-4; 7 nucleotides match TRBD2. The germline V gene has CDR1 SGHNT and CDR2 YYREEE (reference sequence). With 0 bases clipped from V and 1 base from J, the junction kept 6 bases outside the gene matches. This CDR3 is 16 amino acids long. The CDR3 is CASSLGGPSGQETQYF. The CDR3 DNA reads as TGTGCCAGCAGCTTGGGTGGGCCTAGCGGCCAAGAGACCCAGTACTTC.

This clonotype was recorded at least ten times. V and J are TRBV4-2 and TRBJ2-5; D uncertain. V lost 0 bases and J lost 5, with 1 base in between. The CDR3 spans 11 residues. The germline V gene encodes CDR1 LGHNA and CDR2 YNFKEQ. This chain's CDR3 is CASSQDETQYF. The CDR3 DNA reads TGTGCCAGCAGCCAAGACGAGACCCAGTACTTC.